Below, 21 T cell receptor beta chains from the same sample are listed, as sequenced in a study of blood T cell repertoires in COVID-19. TCRdb's table, derived via immunoSEQ multiplex PCR, lists solely in-frame clones and lacks some. The profile shows about 74,000 clones, roughly 83% of them singletons. The sample comprised peripheral blood. The receptors originated from a man aged 50-59 years with active COVID-19.

The V and J genes are TRBV4-1 and TRBJ2-1; TRBD2 agrees at 10 bases. Germline V gene sequence: CDR1 MGHRA, CDR2 YSYEKL. CDR3 length: 15 amino acids. V lost 4 bases to trimming and J lost 8 bases; unmatched junction nucleotides: 8. This CDR3 reads CASSRRLAGDDEQFF. CDR3 nucleotides: TGCGCCAGCAGCCGCCGTCTAGCGGGAGATGATGAGCAGTTCTTC.

The V and J genes are TRBV5-6 and TRBJ1-2; the match to TRBD1 covers 8 bases. The V segment lost 4 bases and the J segment 4 bases; nucleotides outside the gene matches: 3. CDR3 length: 13 residues. The germline V gene has CDR1 SGHDT and CDR2 YYEEEE. The CDR3 loop reads CASSRGQGYGYTF. DNA for the CDR3: TGTGCCAGCAGCCGCGGACAGGGCTATGGCTACACCTTC.

This clone was recorded a few times. V usage is TRBV2 and J usage is TRBJ1-2; D is unclear. V was trimmed by 8 bases and J by 6 bases, leaving 16 bases between them. The CDR3 loop spans 13 amino acids. Germline-derived CDR1 and CDR2 are SNHLY and FYNNEI. The CDR3 bases are TGTGCCAGCGAGTGGTCCTTGGGAGATGGCTACACCTTC. It codes for CASEWSLGDGYTF.

This clone was observed a few times. The chain's CDR3 is CASSQTGQDYGYTF. CDR3 nucleotides: TGTGCCAGCAGCCAGACAGGGCAGGACTATGGCTACACCTTC. The V and J genes are TRBV5-4 and TRBJ1-2; 7 bases align to TRBD1. Germline assignment: CDR1 SGHNT and CDR2 YYREEE (reference sequence). The junction had 6 bases not matched to a gene; V was cut back by 4 bases and J by 3 bases. The CDR3 length is 14 residues.

This chain links TRBV19 with TRBJ2-7; a weak D match, TRBD2 (6 bases). V lost 4 bases and J 5 bases, leaving 15 bases between the germline ends. The germline V gene has CDR1 LNHDA and CDR2 SQIVND (reference sequence). The CDR3 is 14 amino acids. CDR3 nucleotides: TGTGCCAGTAGTAGGGACTTCCGAAGAGACGAGCAGTACTTC. Protein product: CASSRDFRRDEQYF.

The V and J genes are TRBV11-2 and TRBJ2-7, with a weak D call TRBD1 (5 bases). Germline V gene data show CDR1 as SGHAT and CDR2 as FQNNGV. The V end lost 1 base, the J end lost 4 bases, and 8 bases lay between the germline ends. The CDR3 is 13 amino acids. Here the CDR3 reads CASSLGPGYEQYF. The CDR3 DNA reads as TGTGCCAGCAGCTTAGGTCCAGGGTACGAGCAGTACTTC.

The chain links TRBV15 to TRBJ1-2, with 9 nucleotides matching TRBD1. CDR1 and CDR2 from the germline V gene are LNHNV and YYDKDF (reference sequence). Trimming took 0 bases from V and 6 from J; bases not matched to a gene: 5. The CDR3 has 15 residues. CDR3 DNA: TGTGCCACCAGCAGAGACGGGACAGGGACCCATGGCTACACCTTC. Translation: CATSRDGTGTHGYTF.

The chain recombines TRBV24-1 with TRBJ2-3, with 10 positions matching TRBD2. The junction had 4 bases not matched to a gene; V was cut back by 2 bases and J by 3 bases. The germline V gene has CDR1 KGHDR and CDR2 SFDVKD. The CDR3 contains 16 residues. The DNA for the CDR3 is TGTGCCACCAGTGATTCTAGCGGGGGAACAACAGATACGCAGTATTTT. Its translation is CATSDSSGGTTDTQYF.

This chain joins TRBV11-2 and TRBJ2-7, with 8 bases identical to TRBD1. The V and J ends lost 5 bases and 5 bases, in that order; junction bases with no gene match: 8. The CDR3 extends over 14 amino acids. Germline CDR1 is SGHAT and CDR2 is FQNNGV. The CDR3 protein is CASSTIRGRNEQYF. CDR3 bases: TGTGCCAGCAGCACGATCAGGGGGCGTAACGAGCAGTACTTC.

This chain uses TRBV19 with TRBJ1-5; 9 bases line up with TRBD1. Per germline, CDR1 LNHDA and CDR2 SQIVND (reference sequence). The CDR3 consists of 16 residues. V shed 6 bases and J 0 bases; nucleotides not matched to a gene: 6. The CDR3 sequence is CASSPLQGASNQPQHF. The CDR3, as DNA: TGTGCCAGTAGCCCGTTACAGGGGGCTAGCAATCAGCCCCAGCATTTT.

This rearrangement joins TRBV5-6 to TRBJ2-6; no clear D gene. The CDR3 has 15 amino acids. Trimming cost V 4 bases and J 5 bases, with 13 bases left between them. Germline CDR1 reads SGHDT; CDR2 reads YYEEEE. CDR3 sequence (DNA): TGTGCCAGCAGCCCCGAACCGGGTCGGGCCAACGTCCTGACTTTC. Protein sequence: CASSPEPGRANVLTF.

V and J are TRBV11-2 and TRBJ2-1; D may be TRBD2 (6 bases). Germline V gives CDR1 SGHAT, CDR2 FQNNGV. The CDR3 is 14 residues long. The V gene lost 1 base and the J gene lost 9 bases, with 13 bases spanning the gap. The DNA for the CDR3 is TGTGCCAGCAGCTTAGTTTCGGGGCGGGGTGAGCAGTTCTTC. Translation: CASSLVSGRGEQFF.

V usage is TRBV18 and J usage is TRBJ2-1; D is perhaps TRBD2 (5 bases). Per germline, CDR1 KGHSH and CDR2 LQKENI. V lost 3 bases and J 6 bases, leaving 18 bases between the germline ends. CDR3 size: 16 residues. The DNA for the CDR3 is TGTGCCAGCTCACCGACTCCTAGCCCCAGCAGCAATGAGCAGTTCTTC. Translated: CASSPTPSPSSNEQFF.

This clone was recorded a few times. This rearrangement joins TRBV11-2 to TRBJ2-4; TRBD2 aligns across 8 bases. Germline V gives CDR1 SGHAT, CDR2 FQNNGV. The V and J ends lost 5 bases and 0 bases, in that order; junction bases with no gene match: 15. CDR3 length equals 19 residues. The DNA of the CDR3 is TGTGCCAGCAGCCCCCGGGGGGGCCTCCTCCGATTAGCCAAAAACATTCAGTACTTC. The encoded protein is CASSPRGGLLRLAKNIQYF.

This sequence joins TRBV7-2 and TRBJ2-2; a possible D gene is TRBD2 (5 bases). Germline V gene data show CDR1 as SGHTA and CDR2 as FQGNSA. CDR3 length: 13 amino acids. V dropped 3 bases and J dropped 3 bases, with 5 bases sitting between them. The DNA for the CDR3 is TGTGCCAGCAGCTTGAGGGACACCGGGGAGCTGTTTTTT. Translation gives CASSLRDTGELFF.

This clone was seen more than once but under ten times. V gene TRBV14 combines with J gene TRBJ2-7; TRBD2 matches at 16 bases. The CDR3 spans 18 residues. The germline V gene encodes CDR1 SGHDN and CDR2 FVKESK. V was clipped by 5 bases and J by 0 bases; unmatched bases: 7. The CDR3: CASSVGTSGRGTSYEQYF. CDR3 coding DNA: TGTGCCAGCAGCGTAGGGACTAGCGGGAGGGGAACCTCCTACGAGCAGTACTTC.

In DNA form, the CDR3 reads TGTGCCAGCAGCGAGGGCGGGGGCACTGAAGCTTTCTTT. Residues: CASSEGGGTEAFF. The chain links TRBV9 to TRBJ1-1, with D possibly matching TRBD1 (5 bases). Germline V lookup: CDR1 SGDLS, CDR2 YYNGEE. Trimming cost V 3 bases and J 4 bases, with 10 bases left between them. The length of the CDR3 is 13 residues.

The chain recombines TRBV2 with TRBJ2-1; 9 bases agree with TRBD2. Trimming at V came to 4 bases and at J to 7 bases, leaving 8 bases not matched to a gene. The CDR3 sequence is 15 residues long. CDR1 and CDR2 (germline): SNHLY, FYNNEI. The CDR3 DNA is TGTGCCAGCAGTGCGCGGGGGGGCCTGACGAATGAGCAGTTCTTC. This translates into CASSARGGLTNEQFF.

V usage is TRBV3-1 (or the pseudogene TRBV3-2) and J usage is TRBJ2-3, with D possibly being TRBD1 (6 bases). CDR1 is LGHDT, CDR2 YNNKEL, per germline (reference sequence). CDR3 length equals 17 residues. The V gene lost 1 base and the J gene lost 2 bases, with 16 bases spanning the gap. The CDR3 loop is CASSQVVTGLPTDTQYF. The CDR3 region has the DNA TGTGCCAGCAGCCAAGTTGTGACAGGCCTACCCACAGATACGCAGTATTTT.

The chain is built from TRBV6-1 and TRBJ2-2; 10 positions agree with TRBD2. Germline values: CDR1 MNHNS, CDR2 SASEGT. V lost 2 bases, J lost 3 bases, and 0 bases stayed unmatched. The CDR3 totals 15 residues. In DNA form, the CDR3 reads TGTGCCAGCAGTGAACTAGCGGGGGACACCGGGGAGCTGTTTTTT. Its translation is CASSELAGDTGELFF.

This clone came up once. The chain recombines TRBV4-1 with TRBJ1-2; 10 nucleotides line up with TRBD1. Germline V gives CDR1 MGHRA, CDR2 YSYEKL. V shed 0 bases, J shed 7 bases, and the junction held 5 bases outside the gene matches. The length of the CDR3 is 15 residues. CDR3 amino acids: CASSQEGDRGLGYTF. CDR3 nucleotides: TGCGCCAGCAGCCAAGAGGGAGACAGGGGGCTTGGCTACACCTTC.